This T cell receptor beta chain was recorded in a study of blood T cell repertoires in COVID-19. Produced via immunoSEQ multiplex PCR; TCRdb's table is partial and in-frame only. The sample has about 380,000 clones, around nine tenths seen once. Trimming cost V 4 bases and J 5 bases, with 13 bases left between them. Germline V CDR1 and CDR2: SGDLS, YYNGEE. This CDR3 has 13 residues. This TCR derives from a woman younger than 30 who had recovered from COVID-19. Sequencing was done on a sample of PBMCs or T cells enriched from blood (not recorded which). This chain connects TRBV9 to TRBJ2-7; TRBD2 is a possible D gene (6 bases). The DNA for the CDR3 is TGTGCCAGCAGCTCGGAGGGGAGGAACGAGCAGTACTTC. It specifies CASSSEGRNEQYF.